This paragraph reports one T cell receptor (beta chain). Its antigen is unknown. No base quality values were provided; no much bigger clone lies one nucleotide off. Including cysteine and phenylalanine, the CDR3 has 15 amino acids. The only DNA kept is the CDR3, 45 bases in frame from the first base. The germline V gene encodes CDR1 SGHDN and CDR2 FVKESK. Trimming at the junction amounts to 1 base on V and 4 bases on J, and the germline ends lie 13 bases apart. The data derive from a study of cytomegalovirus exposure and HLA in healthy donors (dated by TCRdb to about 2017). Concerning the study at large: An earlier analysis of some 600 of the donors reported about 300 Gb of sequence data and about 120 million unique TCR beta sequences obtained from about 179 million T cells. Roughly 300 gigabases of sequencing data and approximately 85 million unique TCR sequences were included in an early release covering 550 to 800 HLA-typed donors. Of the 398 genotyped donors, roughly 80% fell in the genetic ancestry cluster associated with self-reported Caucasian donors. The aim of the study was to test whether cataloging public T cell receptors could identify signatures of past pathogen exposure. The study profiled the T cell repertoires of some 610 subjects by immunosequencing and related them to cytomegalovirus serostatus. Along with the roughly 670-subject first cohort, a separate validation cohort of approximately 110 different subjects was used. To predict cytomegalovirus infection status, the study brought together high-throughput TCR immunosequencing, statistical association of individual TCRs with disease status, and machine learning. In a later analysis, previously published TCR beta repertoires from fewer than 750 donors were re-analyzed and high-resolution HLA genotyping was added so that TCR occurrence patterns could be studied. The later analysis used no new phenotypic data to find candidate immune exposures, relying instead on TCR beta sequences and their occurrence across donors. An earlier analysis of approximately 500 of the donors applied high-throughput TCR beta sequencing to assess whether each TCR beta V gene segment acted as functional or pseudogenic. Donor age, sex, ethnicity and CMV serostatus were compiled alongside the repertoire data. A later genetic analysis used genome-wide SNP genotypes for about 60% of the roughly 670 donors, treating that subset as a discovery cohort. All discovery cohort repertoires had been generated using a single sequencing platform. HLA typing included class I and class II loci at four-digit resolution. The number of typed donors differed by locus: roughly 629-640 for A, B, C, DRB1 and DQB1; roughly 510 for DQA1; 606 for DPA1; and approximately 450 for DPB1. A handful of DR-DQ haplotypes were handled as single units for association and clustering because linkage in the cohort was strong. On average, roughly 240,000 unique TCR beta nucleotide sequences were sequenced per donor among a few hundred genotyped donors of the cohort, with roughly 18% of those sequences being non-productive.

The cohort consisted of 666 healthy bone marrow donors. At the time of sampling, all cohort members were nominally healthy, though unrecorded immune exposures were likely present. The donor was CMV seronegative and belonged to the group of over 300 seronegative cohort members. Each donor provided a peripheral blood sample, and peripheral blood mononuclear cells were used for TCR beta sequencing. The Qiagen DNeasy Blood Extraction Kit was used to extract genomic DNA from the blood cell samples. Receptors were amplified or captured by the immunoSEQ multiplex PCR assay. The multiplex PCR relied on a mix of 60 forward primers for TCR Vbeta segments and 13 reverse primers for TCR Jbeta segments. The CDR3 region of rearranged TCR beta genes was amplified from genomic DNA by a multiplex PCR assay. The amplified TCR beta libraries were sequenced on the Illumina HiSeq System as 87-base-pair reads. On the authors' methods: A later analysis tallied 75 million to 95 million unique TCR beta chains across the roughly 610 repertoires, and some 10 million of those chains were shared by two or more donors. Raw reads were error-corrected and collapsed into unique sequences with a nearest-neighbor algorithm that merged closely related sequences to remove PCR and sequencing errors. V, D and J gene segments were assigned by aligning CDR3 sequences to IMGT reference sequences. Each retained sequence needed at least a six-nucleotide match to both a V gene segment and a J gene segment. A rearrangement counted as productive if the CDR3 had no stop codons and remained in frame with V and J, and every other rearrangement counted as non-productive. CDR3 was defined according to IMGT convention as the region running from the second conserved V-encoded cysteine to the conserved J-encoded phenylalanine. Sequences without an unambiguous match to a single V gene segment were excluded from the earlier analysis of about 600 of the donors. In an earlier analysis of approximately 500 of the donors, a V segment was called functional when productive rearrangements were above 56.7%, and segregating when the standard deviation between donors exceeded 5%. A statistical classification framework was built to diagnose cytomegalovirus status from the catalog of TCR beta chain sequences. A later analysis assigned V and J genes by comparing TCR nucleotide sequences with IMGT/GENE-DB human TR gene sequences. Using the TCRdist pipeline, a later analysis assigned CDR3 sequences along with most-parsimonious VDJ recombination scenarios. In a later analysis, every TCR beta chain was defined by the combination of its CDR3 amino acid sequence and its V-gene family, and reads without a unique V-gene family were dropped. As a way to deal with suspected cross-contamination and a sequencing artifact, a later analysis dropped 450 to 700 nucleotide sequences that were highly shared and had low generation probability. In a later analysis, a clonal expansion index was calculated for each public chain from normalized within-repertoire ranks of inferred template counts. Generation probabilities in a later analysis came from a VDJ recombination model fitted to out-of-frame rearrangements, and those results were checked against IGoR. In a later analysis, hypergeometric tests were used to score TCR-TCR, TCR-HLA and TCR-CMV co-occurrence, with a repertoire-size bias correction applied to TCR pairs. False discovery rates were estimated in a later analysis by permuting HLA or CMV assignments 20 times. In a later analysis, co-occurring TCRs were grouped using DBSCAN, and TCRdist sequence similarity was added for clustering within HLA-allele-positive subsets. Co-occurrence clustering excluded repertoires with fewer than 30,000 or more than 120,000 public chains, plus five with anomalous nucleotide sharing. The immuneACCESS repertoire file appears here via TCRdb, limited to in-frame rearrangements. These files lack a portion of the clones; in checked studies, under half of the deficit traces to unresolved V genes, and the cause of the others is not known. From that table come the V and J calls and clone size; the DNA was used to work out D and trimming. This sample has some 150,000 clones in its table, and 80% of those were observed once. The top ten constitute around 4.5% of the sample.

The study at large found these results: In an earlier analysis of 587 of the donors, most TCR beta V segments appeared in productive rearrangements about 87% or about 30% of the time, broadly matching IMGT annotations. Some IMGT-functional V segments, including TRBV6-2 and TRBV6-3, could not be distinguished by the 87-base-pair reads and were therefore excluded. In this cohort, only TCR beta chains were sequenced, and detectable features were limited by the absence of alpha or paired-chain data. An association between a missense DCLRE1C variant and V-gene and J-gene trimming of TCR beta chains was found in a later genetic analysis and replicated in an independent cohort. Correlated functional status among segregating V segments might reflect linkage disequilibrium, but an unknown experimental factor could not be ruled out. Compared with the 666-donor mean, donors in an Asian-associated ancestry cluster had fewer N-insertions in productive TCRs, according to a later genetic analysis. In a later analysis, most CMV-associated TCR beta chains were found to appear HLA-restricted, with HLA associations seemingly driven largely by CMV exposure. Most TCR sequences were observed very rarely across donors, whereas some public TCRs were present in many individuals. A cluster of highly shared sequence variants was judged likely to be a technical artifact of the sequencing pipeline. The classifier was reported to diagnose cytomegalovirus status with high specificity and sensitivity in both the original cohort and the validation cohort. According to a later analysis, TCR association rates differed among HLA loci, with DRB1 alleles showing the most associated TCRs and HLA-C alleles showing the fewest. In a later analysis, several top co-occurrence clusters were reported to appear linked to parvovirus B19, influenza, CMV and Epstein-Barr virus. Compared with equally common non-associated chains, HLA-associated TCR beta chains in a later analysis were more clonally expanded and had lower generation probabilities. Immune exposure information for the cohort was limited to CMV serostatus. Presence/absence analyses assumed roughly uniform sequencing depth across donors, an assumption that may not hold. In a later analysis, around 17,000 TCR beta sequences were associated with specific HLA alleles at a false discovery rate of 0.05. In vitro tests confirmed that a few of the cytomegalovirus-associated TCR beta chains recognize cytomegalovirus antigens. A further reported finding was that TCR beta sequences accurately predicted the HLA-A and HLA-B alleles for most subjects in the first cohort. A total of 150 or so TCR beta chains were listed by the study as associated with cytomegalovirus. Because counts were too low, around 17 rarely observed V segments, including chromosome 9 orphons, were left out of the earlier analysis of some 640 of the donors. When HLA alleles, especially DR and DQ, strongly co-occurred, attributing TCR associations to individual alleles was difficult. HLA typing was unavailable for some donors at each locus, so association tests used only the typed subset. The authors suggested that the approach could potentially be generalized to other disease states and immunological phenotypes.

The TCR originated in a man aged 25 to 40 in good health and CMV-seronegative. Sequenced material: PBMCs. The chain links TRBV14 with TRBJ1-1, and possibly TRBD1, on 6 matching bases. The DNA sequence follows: TGTGCCAGCAGCCAAGCCTGGGCGGGGGCCACTGAAGCTTTCTTT. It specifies CASSQAWAGATEAFF.